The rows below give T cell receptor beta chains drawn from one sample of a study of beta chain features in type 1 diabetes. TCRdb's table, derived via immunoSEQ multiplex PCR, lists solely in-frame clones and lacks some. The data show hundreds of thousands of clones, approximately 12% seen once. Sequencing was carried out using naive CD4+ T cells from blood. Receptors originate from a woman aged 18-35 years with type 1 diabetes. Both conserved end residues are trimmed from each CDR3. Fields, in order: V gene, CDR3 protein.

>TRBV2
ASSGWQINQPQH
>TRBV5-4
ASSSTGYYGYT
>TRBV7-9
ASSLGTSGDTQY
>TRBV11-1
ASSVTGNNEQF
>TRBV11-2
ASSLRISGQETQY
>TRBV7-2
ASSLAITDTQY
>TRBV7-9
ASSLRPRREALDTQY
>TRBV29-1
SVGRGTQETQY
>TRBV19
ASTEQSGTYNEQF
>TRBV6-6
ASSTRQGIVYGYT
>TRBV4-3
ASSQVRESDTQY
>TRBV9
ASSVGLPTANTEAF
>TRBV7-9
ASSLGTSREQY
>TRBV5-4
ASSLAGRHTIY
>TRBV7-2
ASSLQEETEAF
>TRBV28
ASSSPAGSYEQY
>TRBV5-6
ASRLASGANVLT
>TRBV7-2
ASSRRLAGDLETQY
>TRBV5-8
ASTLPGGGSGANVLT
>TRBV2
ASRVDSPGDTQY
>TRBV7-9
ASSPISVETQY
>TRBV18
ASSRDRVSEQF
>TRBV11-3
ASSLPPTGRQADTQY
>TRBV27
ASRGGGVTEAF
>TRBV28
ASSTDVALGYT
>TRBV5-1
ASSLDAGKYNEQF
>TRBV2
ASRLTSHTDTQY
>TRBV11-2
ASSSQGYEQY
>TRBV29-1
SVGKGQGIGEQY
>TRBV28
ASSPGGPNEKLF
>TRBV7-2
ASSPGTGGETQY
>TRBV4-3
ASSQVLQGGTYEQY
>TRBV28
ASSLWGQGGYEQY
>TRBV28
ASTRGQGSYEQY
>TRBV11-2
ASSAPDSSYEQY
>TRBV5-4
ASSTTDRYEQY
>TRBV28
ASGQDSGRGGNEQF
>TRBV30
AWRIAGGPLETQY
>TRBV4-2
ASSQGRLVVTGELF
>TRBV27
ASSLLPKRGATYEQY
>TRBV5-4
ASSLEGAIGNEQF
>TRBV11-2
ASSPVAYEQF
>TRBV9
ASSVGGGIAKNIQY
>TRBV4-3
ASSQDLDQPQH
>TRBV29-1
SVARQLNTEAF
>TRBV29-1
SVVGGGRGSDTQY
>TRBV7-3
ASSLRRGDSQF
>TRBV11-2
ASRPQGWEKLF
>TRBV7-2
ASSATGGLYGYT
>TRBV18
ASSPSVSLSTEAF
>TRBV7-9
ASSPRRTDYQQF
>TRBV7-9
ASSLEPGVAEQY